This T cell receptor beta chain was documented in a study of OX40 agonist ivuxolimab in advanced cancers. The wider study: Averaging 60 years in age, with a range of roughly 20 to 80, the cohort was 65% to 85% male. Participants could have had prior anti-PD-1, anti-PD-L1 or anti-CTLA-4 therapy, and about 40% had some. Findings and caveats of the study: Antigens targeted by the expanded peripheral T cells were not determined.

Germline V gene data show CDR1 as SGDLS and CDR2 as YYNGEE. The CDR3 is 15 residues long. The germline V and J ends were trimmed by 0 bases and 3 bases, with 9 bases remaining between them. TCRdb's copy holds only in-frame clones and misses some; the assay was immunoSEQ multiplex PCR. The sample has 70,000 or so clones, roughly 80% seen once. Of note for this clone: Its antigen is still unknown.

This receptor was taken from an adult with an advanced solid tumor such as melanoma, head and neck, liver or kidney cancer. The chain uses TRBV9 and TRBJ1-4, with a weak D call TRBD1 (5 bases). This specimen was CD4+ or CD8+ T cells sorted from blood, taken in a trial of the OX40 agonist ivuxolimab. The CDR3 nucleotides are TGTGCCAGCAGCGTAGGTACAGGACCTAATGAAAAACTGTTTTTT. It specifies CASSVGTGPNEKLFF. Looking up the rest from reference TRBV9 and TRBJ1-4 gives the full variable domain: DSGVTQTPKHLITATGQRVTLRCSPRSGDLSVYWYQQSLDQGLQFLIQYYNGEERAKGNILERFSAQQFPDLHSELNLSSLELGDSALYFCASSVGTGPNEKLFFGSGTQLSVL.